A selection of T cell receptor beta chains follows, all from one sample in a study of pediatric ulcerative colitis. Sequencing was performed with immunoSEQ multiplex PCR; in TCRdb, only in-frame clones are kept and a portion is missing. The data show 20,000 to 30,000 clones, 55% to 85% seen once. The specimen sequenced was gut tissue. These receptors came from a boy aged 5 to 17 with severe ulcerative colitis. CDR3s include the opening cysteine and the closing phenylalanine or tryptophan. The order of the fields is J gene, clone size, V gene, D gene, CDR3 protein, CDR3 DNA. D genes are given only for firm matches. Clone size is not always given. Where it is, it says once, few, many or a class for expanded clones.

j_call: TRBJ1-1; clone_size: -; v_call: TRBV14; d_call: TRBD1; cdr3_aa: CASSHFRGKNTEAFF; cdr3_nt: TGTGCCAGCAGCCACTTCAGGGGGAAAAACACTGAAGCTTTCTTT
j_call: TRBJ2-7; clone_size: once; v_call: TRBV18; d_call: TRBD1; cdr3_aa: CASSPGQGGTYEQYF; cdr3_nt: TGTGCCAGCTCACCGGGACAGGGGGGGACCTACGAGCAGTACTTC
j_call: TRBJ1-1; clone_size: few; v_call: TRBV14; d_call: -; cdr3_aa: CASKKGQYTEAFF; cdr3_nt: TGTGCCAGCAAGAAGGGACAATACACTGAAGCTTTCTTT
j_call: TRBJ2-2; clone_size: -; v_call: TRBV7-2; d_call: -; cdr3_aa: CASSLVRAVGTGELFF; cdr3_nt: TGTGCCAGCAGCTTGGTGAGAGCGGTCGGCACCGGGGAGCTGTTTTTT
j_call: TRBJ2-7; clone_size: -; v_call: TRBV4-1; d_call: TRBD1; cdr3_aa: CASSQGSRGLYEQYF; cdr3_nt: TGCGCCAGCAGCCAAGGGAGCAGGGGGCTTTACGAGCAGTACTTC
j_call: TRBJ2-7; clone_size: -; v_call: TRBV6-5; d_call: -; cdr3_aa: CATQTTGASSYEQYF; cdr3_nt: TGTGCCACCCAAACTACAGGAGCGAGCTCCTACGAGCAGTACTTC
j_call: TRBJ2-1; clone_size: -; v_call: TRBV5-4; d_call: TRBD1; cdr3_aa: CASSAGGTGVEEQFF; cdr3_nt: TGTGCCAGCAGCGCCGGCGGGACAGGGGTGGAAGAGCAGTTCTTC
j_call: TRBJ2-7; clone_size: -; v_call: TRBV29-1; d_call: TRBD2; cdr3_aa: CSATGTSGSIEQYF; cdr3_nt: TGCAGCGCCACGGGGACTAGCGGGAGTATCGAGCAGTACTTC
j_call: TRBJ1-2; clone_size: -; v_call: TRBV7-2; d_call: -; cdr3_aa: CASSPGVASNYGYTF; cdr3_nt: TGTGCCAGCAGCCCAGGAGTAGCTTCTAACTATGGCTACACCTTC
j_call: TRBJ2-1; clone_size: -; v_call: TRBV2; d_call: TRBD2; cdr3_aa: CASTVGLGVLNEQFF; cdr3_nt: TGTGCCAGCACTGTTGGACTAGGCGTTCTCAATGAGCAGTTCTTC
j_call: TRBJ2-7; clone_size: -; v_call: TRBV27; d_call: TRBD1; cdr3_aa: CASARADREYSYEQYF; cdr3_nt: TGTGCCAGCGCGAGGGCGGACAGGGAGTATTCCTACGAGCAGTACTTC
j_call: TRBJ1-1; clone_size: few; v_call: TRBV6-6; d_call: -; cdr3_aa: CATEGGAAFF; cdr3_nt: TGTGCCACCGAGGGTGGCGCGGCTTTCTTT
j_call: TRBJ2-1; clone_size: -; v_call: TRBV7-9; d_call: -; cdr3_aa: CASSLGQEDEQFF; cdr3_nt: TGTGCCAGCAGCTTAGGGCAGGAGGATGAGCAGTTCTTC
j_call: TRBJ1-3; clone_size: -; v_call: TRBV4-1; d_call: -; cdr3_aa: CASGLQSPDSLSGNTIYF; cdr3_nt: TGCGCCAGCGGCCTACAAAGCCCTGACAGCCTCTCTGGAAACACCATATATTTT
j_call: TRBJ2-2; clone_size: few; v_call: TRBV5-4; d_call: -; cdr3_aa: CASSLVDTGELFF; cdr3_nt: TGTGCCAGCAGCTTGGTTGACACCGGGGAGCTGTTTTTT
j_call: TRBJ2-7; clone_size: -; v_call: TRBV29-1; d_call: TRBD2; cdr3_aa: CSVGPSGGYEQYF; cdr3_nt: TGCAGCGTCGGCCCTAGCGGAGGCTACGAGCAGTACTTC
j_call: TRBJ2-3; clone_size: -; v_call: TRBV11-1; d_call: TRBD2; cdr3_aa: CASGVRLAGAVDTQYF; cdr3_nt: TGTGCCAGCGGCGTACGGCTAGCGGGAGCGGTAGATACGCAGTATTTT
j_call: TRBJ2-1; clone_size: -; v_call: TRBV19; d_call: -; cdr3_aa: CASSIDPRGEQFF; cdr3_nt: TGTGCCAGTAGTATAGATCCCCGGGGCGAGCAGTTCTTC
j_call: TRBJ2-7; clone_size: few; v_call: TRBV7-2; d_call: -; cdr3_aa: CASSASYEQYF; cdr3_nt: TGTGCCAGCAGCGCCTCCTACGAGCAGTACTTC
j_call: TRBJ2-2; clone_size: -; v_call: TRBV30; d_call: -; cdr3_aa: CAWSETGSTGELFF; cdr3_nt: TGTGCCTGGAGTGAAACAGGGTCGACGGGGGAGCTGTTTTTT
j_call: TRBJ2-5; clone_size: -; v_call: TRBV11-1; d_call: -; cdr3_aa: CASSLNQETQYF; cdr3_nt: TGTGCCAGCAGCTTAAACCAAGAGACCCAGTACTTC
j_call: TRBJ1-4; clone_size: -; v_call: TRBV30; d_call: TRBD1; cdr3_aa: CAWMGQAEKLFF; cdr3_nt: TGTGCCTGGATGGGACAGGCTGAAAAACTGTTTTTT
j_call: TRBJ2-1; clone_size: -; v_call: TRBV2; d_call: -; cdr3_aa: CASSAGAVYNEQFF; cdr3_nt: TGTGCCAGCAGTGCGGGAGCGGTGTACAATGAGCAGTTCTTC
j_call: TRBJ2-1; clone_size: once; v_call: TRBV2; d_call: TRBD2; cdr3_aa: CASRKVAGGLEQFF; cdr3_nt: TGTGCCAGCAGGAAGGTAGCGGGAGGGTTGGAGCAGTTCTTC
j_call: TRBJ1-3; clone_size: few; v_call: TRBV9; d_call: -; cdr3_aa: CASGGLSGNTIYF; cdr3_nt: TGTGCCTCCGGAGGGCTCTCTGGAAACACCATATATTTT